This T cell receptor (beta chain) was sequenced during a study of T-cell reconstitution after alpha-beta-depleted transplantation in children. Study observations and caveats: Some patients owed their high day-60 TCRbeta diversity to surviving recipient T cells and thymic progenitors.

The ends were cut back, 7 bases at V and 4 bases at J, with 21 bases in the middle. The CDR3 sequence is 16 residues long. From germline, CDR1 is MGHRA and CDR2 YSYEKL. Researchers prepared the TCRbeta library using unique molecular identifiers, the study reports. MiXCR, run by TCRdb on the PCR reads, gives a single entry per CDR3 protein. The table lists some 200,000 distinct CDR3 sequences, 7.5% to 9.5% of them singletons, with about a third in the top ten. This clonotype was picked up many times. Its target is not known. Sequenced material: PBMCs, mostly from graft donor cells, taken 360 days after TCRalphabeta/CD19-depleted stem cell transplant. The sequence was collected from a male patient between 2 and 15 years old who had a stem cell transplant for acute myeloid leukemia, so the T cells may come from the graft donor. The chain uses TRBV4-1 and TRBJ2-3; the D is unclear. DNA for the CDR3: TGCGCCAGCATCCCAGAATATCTCCCTATGGCAGATACGCAGTATTTT. Protein product: CASIPEYLPMADTQYF.